A single sample gave rise to the 31 T cell receptor beta chains below, sequenced in a study of T-cell reconstitution after alpha-beta-depleted transplantation in children. Preparation of the TCRbeta library involved a method that used unique molecular identifiers. Via MiXCR, TCRdb re-called the PCR reads, giving one row per CDR3 protein. The sample consists of about a million distinct CDR3 sequences, roughly 29% of them appearing once. Here the sequenced sample was PBMCs, mostly from graft donor cells, taken 360 days after TCRalphabeta/CD19-depleted stem cell transplant. Receptors were obtained from a boy less than two years old who had a stem cell transplant for SCID, so the T cells may come from the graft donor.

The V call is TRBV2, the J call TRBJ1-2, with unresolved D. The CDR3 totals 13 residues. Germline values: CDR1 SNHLY, CDR2 FYNNEI. Deletions cut 8 bases from V and 2 bases from J, with 12 bases between. The CDR3 protein is CASLPSQNYGYTF. DNA of the CDR3: TGTGCCAGCCTCCCGTCCCAAAACTATGGCTACACCTTC.

This clonotype has more than one count but fewer than ten. The gene calls are TRBV4-3 and TRBJ2-5, with D hard to call. Germline CDR1 LGHNA, CDR2 YSLEER. Trimming removed 3 bases at V and 9 bases at J, with 11 bases between. The length of the CDR3 is 12 residues. CDR3 region: CASSHETGPQYF. The CDR3, as DNA: TGCGCCAGCAGCCATGAAACCGGCCCCCAGTACTTC.

The chain links TRBV29-1 to TRBJ2-3; D remains unclear. CDR1 and CDR2 from the germline V gene are SQVTM and ANQGSEA. The CDR3 loop spans 12 amino acids. Trimming cost V 5 bases and J 3 bases, with 9 bases left between them. The CDR3 coding sequence is TGCAGCGTTTCATTAGGTACAGATACGCAGTATTTT. It yields the protein CSVSLGTDTQYF.

The rearrangement joins TRBV12-3 or TRBV12-4 to TRBJ1-2, with 7 bases lining up with TRBD1. The CDR3 extends over 16 amino acids. J gave up 4 bases and V 5 bases, and 13 bases lay outside the gene matches. For the CDR3, the DNA is TGTGCCAGCAGTCGACAGGGAATCGTTTCGGGCTATGGCTACACCTTC. It is translated as CASSRQGIVSGYGYTF.

This clonotype appeared once. The chain combines TRBV11-2 with TRBJ1-1; 7 bases line up with TRBD1. CDR3 length: 20 amino acids. The germline V gene encodes CDR1 SGHAT and CDR2 FQNNGV. V trimming: 4 bases; J trimming: 0 bases; junction bases outside the gene matches: 20. The chain's CDR3 is CASSSPIRSGQPFMNTEAFF. CDR3 nucleotide sequence: TGTGCCAGCAGCTCTCCGATCAGATCGGGACAGCCTTTCATGAACACTGAAGCTTTCTTT.

This chain's CDR3 is CSARGEAETQYF. The DNA for the CDR3 is TGCAGTGCTAGAGGAGAAGCGGAGACCCAGTACTTC. The rearrangement links TRBV20-1 to TRBJ2-5; D gene ambiguous. CDR1 is DFQATT and CDR2 is SNEGSKA in the germline V gene (reference sequence). The CDR3 spans 12 residues. The germline V and J ends were trimmed by 1 base and 5 bases, with 8 bases remaining between them.

This clonotype has more than one count but fewer than ten. The V call is TRBV29-1, the J call TRBJ2-3; D call uncertain. Germline lookup yields CDR1 SQVTM and CDR2 ANQGSEA. V lost 5 bases and J lost 5, with 11 bases in between. CDR3 size: 12 residues. The CDR3 region has the DNA TGCAGCGTTATGAGTGCGTTAGATACGCAGTATTTT. Translation: CSVMSALDTQYF.

This rearrangement joins TRBV5-1 to TRBJ2-5, with TRBD2 matching 8 bases. This CDR3 spans 15 amino acids. J was trimmed by 5 bases and V by 2 bases; bases with no gene match: 8. CDR1 and CDR2 from the germline V gene are SGHRS and YFSETQ. The CDR3 bases are TGCGCCAGCAGCTTCAGCCGGGGGGGCTTGGAGACCCAGTACTTC. The encoded protein is CASSFSRGGLETQYF.

The J gene is TRBJ1-1, the V gene TRBV5-1; D is unclear. Trimming left V 0 bases short and J 3 bases short, with 12 bases between. There are 15 residues in the CDR3. The germline gives CDR1 SGHRS, CDR2 YFSETQ. The CDR3 is CASSLVVGKYTEAFF. CDR3 in DNA: TGCGCCAGCAGCTTGGTTGTTGGGAAGTACACTGAAGCTTTCTTT.

The chain uses TRBV4-3 and TRBJ2-7; D remains ambiguous. Germline V gene data show CDR1 as LGHNA and CDR2 as YSLEER. Deletions cut 0 bases from V and 6 bases from J, with 18 bases between. The CDR3 loop spans 16 amino acids. The CDR3 spells CASSQDSRSRAGEQYF. The CDR3 nucleotides are TGCGCCAGCAGCCAAGATTCGAGATCTCGGGCCGGCGAGCAGTACTTC.

This clonotype was counted only a few times. CDR3 amino acids: CASSLVDRVLLNSSTDTQYF. The CDR3 DNA sequence: TGTGCCAGCAGTTTAGTCGACAGAGTTCTTCTAAACTCTAGCACAGATACGCAGTATTTT. The V call is TRBV12-3 or TRBV12-4, the J call TRBJ2-3; D is possibly TRBD1 (5 bases). The CDR3 has 20 residues. With 1 base removed from V and 0 bases from J, the gap between germline ends came to 23 bases.

The chain is built from TRBV9 and TRBJ1-1; no definite D call. Germline V gene sequence: CDR1 SGDLS, CDR2 YYNGEE. Trimming left V 0 bases short and J 4 bases short, with 10 bases between. The CDR3 contains 14 residues. CDR3 coding DNA: TGTGCCAGCAGCGTAGGGCGTTGGGGCACTGAAGCTTTCTTT. It translates to CASSVGRWGTEAFF.

This clonotype was counted ten times or more. One end of the junction is discordant with germline, which a read error may explain. The CDR3 nucleotides are TGTGCCAGCAGTTTAAGCAGCTCCTACAATGAGCAGTTCTTC. This sequence encodes CASSLSSSYNEQFF. V and J are TRBV5-1 and TRBJ2-1; D is unresolved. CDR3 length: 14 residues. CDR1 is SGHRS, CDR2 YFSETQ, per germline. The full variable domain, with the rest looked up from reference TRBV5-1 and TRBJ2-1, is KAGVTQTPRYLIKTRGQQVTLSCSPISGHRSVSWYQQTPGQGLQFLFEYFSETQRNKGNFPGRFSGRQFSNSRSEMNVSTLELGDSALYLCASSLSSSYNEQFFGPGTRLTVL.

The genes are TRBV4-1 and TRBJ1-5; 7 bases align to TRBD1. Unmatched junction bases numbered 10, after V lost 2 bases and J lost 0 bases. The germline gives CDR1 MGHRA, CDR2 YSYEKL. This CDR3 is 18 amino acids long. Here the CDR3 reads CASSQPSSTGYSNQPQHF. The CDR3 nucleotides are TGCGCCAGCAGCCAACCCTCCTCGACAGGGTATAGCAATCAGCCCCAGCATTTT.

The chain is built from TRBV11-2 and TRBJ1-1; D is possibly TRBD1 (5 bases). V gave up 4 bases and J gave up 6 bases, with 18 bases separating them. The CDR3 is made up of 15 amino acids. Germline loops: CDR1 SGHAT, CDR2 FQNNGV. CDR3 sequence reads: CASSSGARNYPEAFF. The CDR3 DNA is TGTGCCAGCAGCTCTGGGGCCCGAAATTACCCTGAAGCTTTCTTT.

The chain uses TRBV6-5 and TRBJ1-6; no clear D gene. Germline CDR1 is MNHEY and CDR2 is SVGAGI. Trimming pared 2 bases from V and 0 bases from J, leaving 8 bases between. The CDR3 has 16 amino acids. CDR3 sequence reads: CASSYDGSSYNSPLHF. In nucleotides, the CDR3 is TGTGCCAGCAGTTACGATGGGAGCTCCTATAATTCACCCCTCCACTTT.

This clonotype turned up a few times. This CDR3 is CASSLGDRGVYEQYF. The CDR3 DNA is TGTGCCAGCAGTTTAGGGGACAGGGGTGTCTACGAGCAGTACTTC. The chain links TRBV12-3 or TRBV12-4 to TRBJ2-7; 10 bases align to TRBD1. The CDR3 is 15 residues long. V lost 1 base and J lost 3; bases outside the gene matches: 3.

The chain joins TRBV20-1 to TRBJ2-7, with 7 bases fitting TRBD2. The CDR3 has 14 residues. Looked up from germline, CDR1 is DFQATT and CDR2 is SNEGSKA (reference sequence). J lost 2 bases, V lost 3 bases, and 7 bases had no gene match. The CDR3 region is CSARLAVVTYEQYF. The CDR3 DNA is TGCAGTGCTAGGCTAGCGGTGGTGACCTACGAGCAGTACTTC.

This clonotype was seen a few times. This rearrangement joins TRBV28 to TRBJ1-1; 7 bases are a match to TRBD1. V was clipped by 2 bases and J by 6 bases; unmatched bases: 0. The CDR3 loop spans 12 amino acids. Per the germline V gene, CDR1 is MDHEN and CDR2 is SYDVKM. The CDR3 region is CASSLQGAEAFF. Written as DNA, the CDR3 is TGTGCCAGCAGTTTACAGGGGGCTGAAGCTTTCTTT.

This clonotype appeared a few times. This sequence joins TRBV4-3 and TRBJ2-1, with D maybe TRBD2 (6 bases). Germline V gene sequence: CDR1 LGHNA, CDR2 YSLEER. The CDR3 extends over 15 amino acids. Trimming removed 0 bases from V and 4 bases from J, with 10 bases in between. Written as DNA, the CDR3 is TGCGCCAGCAGCCAAGAGCGGGGCCGGTACAATGAGCAGTTCTTC. Its translation is CASSQERGRYNEQFF.

With respect to this clonotype: Because the CDR3's place on the DNA is in doubt, the DNA is left out and the CDR3 is given as listed by TCRdb. This chain joins TRBV4-3 and TRBJ2-2; TRBD1, the table's D call, lacks a check against the DNA. The CDR3 numbers 18 amino acids, ends counted. Germline CDR1 and CDR2: LGHNA and YSLEER. The CDR3 sequence: CASSQDFQGSGTGELFFF.

This clonotype was seen only a few times. V usage is TRBV10-2 and J usage is TRBJ2-3, with no clear D. Trimming took 4 bases from V and 8 from J, leaving 7 bases between them. This CDR3 comprises 11 residues. Germline CDR1 is WSHSY and CDR2 is SAAADI. The CDR3 nucleotides are TGCGCCAGCAGTGGGTGGGGTACGCAGTATTTT. As protein: CASSGWGTQYF.

This clonotype was recorded a few times. V usage is TRBV6-2 or TRBV6-3 and J usage is TRBJ2-7; 11 bases are shared with TRBD1. Germline loops: CDR1 MNHEY, CDR2 SVGEGT. The CDR3 has 14 residues. J lost 6 bases, V lost 0 bases, and 1 base had no gene match. The CDR3 is CASSYSGQGGEQYF. The CDR3 DNA reads TGTGCCAGCAGTTACTCGGGACAGGGGGGCGAGCAGTACTTC.

The chain recombines TRBV29-1 with TRBJ2-3, with D maybe TRBD1 (5 bases). Between the trimmed V and J ends, which lost 1 base and 1 base, there was a span of 12 bases. This CDR3 has 15 residues. Germline V gene sequence: CDR1 SQVTM, CDR2 ANQGSEA. The CDR3 DNA is TGCAGCGTTGAAGGTTTGCCAGGGCGCACAGATACGCAGTATTTT. Amino acids: CSVEGLPGRTDTQYF.

The CDR3 DNA sequence: TGCAGCGTTGAAGTACAGGGTAGCTATGGCTACACCTTC. Amino acid sequence: CSVEVQGSYGYTF. This chain connects TRBV29-1 to TRBJ1-2, with a tentative D call TRBD1 (6 bases). Germline V CDR1 and CDR2: SQVTM, ANQGSEA. The CDR3 covers 13 residues. V lost 1 base and J 4 bases, leaving 10 bases between the germline ends.

The chain couples TRBV20-1 to TRBJ2-2; the D is unclear. The CDR3 has 13 residues. Trimming took 2 bases from V and 4 from J, leaving 8 bases between them. CDR1 is DFQATT and CDR2 is SNEGSKA in the germline V gene (reference sequence). The CDR3 nucleotides are TGCAGTGCTAGAAAGTTGGGCACCGGGGAGCTGTTTTTT. Its protein is CSARKLGTGELFF.

This clonotype was seen only a few times. The CDR3 nucleotides are TGCAGCATCCGAACACCCCGGGGGTCTGGAAACACCATATATTTT. It encodes CSIRTPRGSGNTIYF. The chain combines TRBV29-1 with TRBJ1-3; possible D gene TRBD1, 5 bases. CDR3 length: 15 amino acids. Per the germline V gene, CDR1 is SQVTM and CDR2 is ANQGSEA. V lost 8 bases to trimming and J lost 1 base, with 18 bases between them.

The rearrangement uses TRBV7-2 and TRBJ1-1, with TRBD1 identical over 7 bases. Germline loops: CDR1 SGHTA, CDR2 FQGNSA. The CDR3 is made up of 14 amino acids. Trimming removed 5 bases from V and 3 bases from J; junction bases left unmatched: 6. CDR3 in amino acids: CASSLLDRDTEAFF. The CDR3 bases are TGTGCCAGCAGCCTCCTTGACAGGGACACTGAAGCTTTCTTT. The variable domain in full, completed from reference TRBV7-2 and TRBJ1-1, reads GAGVSQSPSNKVTEKGKDVELRCDPISGHTALYWYRQSLGQGLEFLIYFQGNSAPDKSGLPSDRFSAERTGGSVSTLTIQRTQQEDSAVYLCASSLLDRDTEAFFGQGTRLTVV.

The chain has TRBV18 and TRBJ2-2, with TRBD2 matching over 7 bases. The CDR3 is made up of 17 amino acids. Germline CDR1 and CDR2: KGHSH and LQKENI. The J segment lost 4 bases and the V segment lost 3 bases, leaving 11 bases of the junction unmatched. Written as DNA, the CDR3 is TGTGCCAGCTCACCCCTACTCGCGGGGGTCTCCACCGGGGAGCTGTTTTTT. It encodes CASSPLLAGVSTGELFF.

The V gene is TRBV30, the J gene TRBJ2-7; possibly TRBD1 or TRBD2 for D (5 bases each). CDR1 and CDR2 from the germline V gene are GTSNPN and SVGIG (reference sequence). CDR3 size: 11 residues. V was shortened by 1 base and J by 11 bases, with 12 bases between the two germline ends. Here the CDR3 reads CAWSGDQREYF. In DNA, the CDR3 is TGTGCCTGGAGTGGGGACCAGAGGGAGTACTTC.

This clonotype was seen a handful of times. The chain is built from TRBV7-2 and TRBJ1-6; D gene unclear. The V end was cut by 3 bases, the J end by 15 bases, with 12 bases between. The CDR3 loop spans 12 amino acids. Germline V gene data show CDR1 as SGHTA and CDR2 as FQGNSA. This CDR3 reads CASSFPPGVLHF. In DNA, the CDR3 is TGTGCCAGCAGCTTCCCCCCCGGGGTCCTCCACTTT.